The sequence of this T cell receptor (beta chain) was determined in a study of blood T cell repertoires in COVID-19. Study overall: Researchers got acute and convalescent COVID-19 samples from the United States, Italy and Spain.

Sequenced by immunoSEQ multiplex PCR; TCRdb stores in-frame clones only, minus some. The repertoire includes a few hundred thousand clones, around 83% of them detected once, and roughly an eighth sits in the top ten. The germline CDR1 and CDR2 sequences are SEHNR and FQNEAQ (reference sequence). The CDR3 is 16 residues long. With 1 base clipped from V and 4 bases from J, the junction kept 5 bases outside the gene matches. This clone was observed once. The TCR comes from a human donor in a cohort sampled during active COVID-19. The chain links TRBV7-9 to TRBJ2-5; 11 bases line up with TRBD2. What was sequenced was peripheral blood. In DNA, the CDR3 is TGTGCCAGCAGCTTAGGTAGCGGGAGGGCCCCAGAGACCCAGTACTTC. As protein: CASSLGSGRAPETQYF.